Below, 11 T cell receptor beta chains from the same sample are listed, as sequenced in a study of radiotherapy plus CTLA-4 blockade in lung cancer. Produced via immunoSEQ multiplex PCR; TCRdb's table is partial and in-frame only. The table shows tens of thousands of clones, with around 79% occurring only once. The specimen comprised peripheral blood, sampled from a patient treated with radiotherapy plus ipilimumab. These receptor sequences come from a human donor with non-small cell lung cancer who had a complete response to radiotherapy plus ipilimumab.

The chain has TRBV2 and TRBJ2-5, with TRBD1 matching 10 bases. CDR3 length: 16 residues. The J segment lost 11 bases and the V segment lost 0 bases, leaving 12 bases of the junction unmatched. CDR1 SNHLY and CDR2 FYNNEI come from the germline V gene. The CDR3 nucleotides are TGTGCCAGCAGTGAAGCGAAACGACAGGGGGCGCGGGAGCAGTACTTC. Translated: CASSEAKRQGAREQYF.

The genes are TRBV29-1 and TRBJ1-3; D is unclear. The CDR3 totals 10 residues. Germline CDR1 and CDR2: SQVTM and ANQGSEA. V shed 7 bases and J shed 7 bases, with 8 bases lying between them. CDR3 region: CSARGNTIYF. DNA of the CDR3: TGCAGCGCTCGAGGGAACACCATATATTTT.

The V gene is TRBV2, the J gene TRBJ1-6; 7 bases map to TRBD1. Germline lookup yields CDR1 SNHLY and CDR2 FYNNEI. Trimming at V came to 4 bases and at J to 7 bases, leaving 4 bases not matched to a gene. The CDR3 runs to 14 residues. The CDR3 sequence: CASSGRQGNSPLHF. The CDR3 DNA follows: TGTGCCAGCAGTGGGAGACAGGGAAATTCACCCCTCCACTTT.

The CDR3 here is CASSLADRGSYNEQFF. In nucleotides, the CDR3 is TGCGCCAGCAGCTTGGCCGACAGGGGGTCCTACAATGAGCAGTTCTTC. The V call is TRBV5-1, the J call TRBJ2-1, with 9 bases fitting TRBD1. The CDR3 is 16 residues long. V dropped 0 bases and J dropped 1; count of bases not matched to a gene: 2. The germline gives CDR1 SGHRS, CDR2 YFSETQ.

V gene TRBV18 combines with J gene TRBJ2-5, with 8 bases lining up with TRBD2. Germline CDR1 is KGHSH and CDR2 is LQKENI. J gave up 5 bases and V 3 bases, and 8 bases lay outside the gene matches. CDR3 length equals 15 residues. Here the CDR3 DNA reads TGTGCCAGCTCACCTGGGAAGCGGGAGAGGGAGACCCAGTACTTC. Protein: CASSPGKRERETQYF.

V gene TRBV6-6 combines with J gene TRBJ2-1, with 9 positions matching TRBD2. Unmatched junction bases numbered 10, after V lost 2 bases and J lost 11 bases. The length of the CDR3 is 15 residues. CDR1 is MNHNY, CDR2 SVGAGI, per germline (reference sequence). In DNA form, the CDR3 reads TGTGCCAGCAGTTACGATGGCGGGAGGGCCAAAAAGCAGTTCTTC. Translated: CASSYDGGRAKKQFF.

The chain employs TRBV27 and TRBJ2-5; 10 bases fit TRBD1. CDR3 size: 14 residues. Trimming removed 4 bases from V and 5 bases from J; junction bases left unmatched: 4. Germline CDR1 and CDR2: MNHEY and SMNVEV (reference sequence). The chain's CDR3 is CASSSGQGRETQYF. Written as DNA, the CDR3 is TGTGCCAGCAGTTCGGGACAGGGGAGGGAGACCCAGTACTTC.

J is TRBJ1-2 and V is TRBV18, with 8 bases lining up with TRBD1. This CDR3 region has 15 residues. CDR1 KGHSH and CDR2 LQKENI come from the germline V gene. The J segment lost 8 bases and the V segment lost 1 base, leaving 9 bases of the junction unmatched. The CDR3 coding sequence is TGTGCCAGCTCACCACGGATGACAGGGGATGGAGGCTACACCTTC. Translating it yields CASSPRMTGDGGYTF.

DNA of the CDR3: TGCGCCAGCAGCTTCCCCCTCGGTACCCTCAGGGAGCAGTTCTTC. Its translation: CASSFPLGTLREQFF. The chain joins TRBV4-1 to TRBJ2-1; D uncertain. This CDR3 spans 15 amino acids. CDR1 is MGHRA and CDR2 is YSYEKL in the germline V gene. Trimming took off 5 bases at V and 10 bases at J, with 21 bases between the two ends.

The chain recombines TRBV6-5 with TRBJ2-1, with 8 bases fitting TRBD1. CDR1 is MNHEY and CDR2 is SVGAGI in the germline V gene. With 0 bases clipped from V and 6 bases from J, the junction kept 4 bases outside the gene matches. This CDR3 has 15 amino acids. CDR3 DNA sequence: TGTGCCAGCAGTTACTCCCGGACAGGGTCCAATGAGCAGTTCTTC. Residues: CASSYSRTGSNEQFF.

This rearrangement joins TRBV4-3 to TRBJ2-3; possibly TRBD1 for D (5 bases). The CDR3 contains 18 residues. Trimming pared 0 bases from V and 1 base from J, leaving 17 bases between. Germline CDR1 LGHNA, CDR2 YSLEER. The CDR3 nucleotides read TGCGCCAGCAGCCAAGATGTTAGCACAGGCCACGGCACAGATACGCAGTATTTT. Its translation is CASSQDVSTGHGTDTQYF.